This T cell receptor beta chain comes out of a study of T cell responses to AZD1222 COVID-19 vaccine. Study-wide findings and caveats: Among AZD1222 vaccinees, only five to seven were seropositive at baseline.

Clones were sequenced by immunoSEQ multiplex PCR, and TCRdb holds only the in-frame ones, with some missing. Of approximately 150,000 clones in the sample, more than 85% were seen once. With regard to this clone: The antigen is unknown.

Pooled in the analysis were second doses at about 4 or about 12 weeks. The CDR3 covers 17 residues. The germline CDR1 and CDR2 sequences are SGHTA and FQGTGA. The germline V and J ends were trimmed by 1 base and 6 bases, with 16 bases remaining between them. The chain has TRBV7-3 and TRBJ1-6; tentative D call: TRBD1 (6 bases). The input for sequencing was peripheral blood, taken 28 days after the second AZD1222 dose. This TCR derives from an adult who received the AZD1222 COVID-19 vaccine. Here the CDR3 DNA reads TGTGCCAGCAGCTTAATGGGGGGGCTAGGAGGTAATTCACCCCTCCACTTT. Its protein is CASSLMGGLGGNSPLHF.